These 10 T cell receptor beta chains were sequenced from one sample in a study of blood T cell repertoires in COVID-19. The table came from immunoSEQ multiplex PCR; TCRdb's copy has only in-frame clones and leaves some out. The sample yields under 75,000 clones, around 82% seen once. The sequencing sample was made of peripheral blood. The receptors were sampled from a human donor in a cohort sampled during active COVID-19.

The genes are TRBV7-6 and TRBJ2-3; 9 nucleotides align to TRBD1. V gave up 5 bases and J gave up 8 bases; unmatched junction bases: 8. The CDR3 loop spans 14 amino acids. Looked up from germline, CDR1 is SGHVS and CDR2 is FNYEAQ. The CDR3 DNA follows: TGTGCCAGCAGCCCCGGGACAGGGCCCCCTACGCAGTATTTT. Translated, it gives CASSPGTGPPTQYF. Complete variable domain (other parts from reference TRBV7-6 and TRBJ2-3): GAGVSQSPRYKVTKRGQDVALRCDPISGHVSLYWYRQALGQGPEFLTYFNYEAQQDKSGLPNDRFSAERPEGSISTLTIQRTEQRDSAMYRCASSPGTGPPTQYFGPGTRLTVL.

The CDR3 loop is CSASDPTRDSMGYTF. The CDR3, as DNA: TGCAGTGCTAGTGACCCCACCAGGGATTCTATGGGCTACACCTTC. The chain carries TRBV20-1 and TRBJ1-2; possibly TRBD1 for D (5 bases). V lost 3 bases to trimming and J lost 8 bases, with 22 bases between them. Germline V gene lookup returns CDR1 DFQATT and CDR2 SNEGSKA (reference sequence). The CDR3 sequence is 15 residues long.

This clone was counted a few times. The V call is TRBV20-1, the J call TRBJ2-5; 7 nucleotides align to TRBD2. V lost 3 bases and J lost 4; bases outside the gene matches: 2. The CDR3 runs to 12 residues. Germline CDR1 and CDR2: DFQATT and SNEGSKA (reference sequence). The CDR3 reads CSASIAGETQYF. CDR3 coding DNA: TGCAGTGCTAGTATAGCGGGAGAGACCCAGTACTTC.

CDR3 in DNA: TGTGCCAGCAGTTACCGACAGGGGGGGGATTGGGAGCAGTACTTC. It yields the protein CASSYRQGGDWEQYF. The chain combines TRBV6-5 with TRBJ2-7; TRBD1 aligns across 9 bases. The J segment lost 7 bases and the V segment lost 2 bases, leaving 9 bases of the junction unmatched. The CDR3 contains 15 residues. In germline, CDR1 is MNHEY, CDR2 SVGAGI.

CDR3 sequence: CASRTGAMNEQFF. The DNA of the CDR3 is TGTGCCAGCCGGACGGGAGCTATGAATGAGCAGTTCTTC. V gene TRBV6-5 combines with J gene TRBJ2-1, with a tentative D call TRBD2 (6 bases). Trimming pared 8 bases from V and 7 bases from J, leaving 15 bases between. Per germline, CDR1 MNHEY and CDR2 SVGAGI. This CDR3 has 13 amino acids.

The V gene is TRBV2, the J gene TRBJ2-1, with TRBD1 matching over 7 bases. J gave up 5 bases and V 3 bases, and 4 bases lay outside the gene matches. From germline, CDR1 is SNHLY and CDR2 FYNNEI. CDR3 size: 14 residues. The CDR3 nucleotides are TGTGCCAGCAGTGAGGGACAGATCAACAATGAGCAGTTCTTC. Its translation is CASSEGQINNEQFF.

This clone was recorded a few times. V usage is TRBV19 and J usage is TRBJ1-3; D might be TRBD1 (6 bases). CDR1 is LNHDA, CDR2 SQIVND, per germline (reference sequence). With 4 bases removed from V and 0 bases from J, the gap between germline ends came to 16 bases. This CDR3 region has 17 residues. CDR3 in DNA: TGTGCCAGTAGTAACCTGGCGACAGGTAGCTCTGGAAACACCATATATTTT. Translated: CASSNLATGSSGNTIYF.

The rearrangement uses TRBV10-2 and TRBJ1-2; 7 positions match TRBD1. CDR1 and CDR2 (germline): WSHSY, SAAADI. Trimming cost V 5 bases and J 4 bases; bases outside gene matches: 4. The CDR3 consists of 13 residues. CDR3: CASSTTGTYGYTF. The CDR3, as DNA: TGCGCCAGCAGTACGACAGGGACCTATGGCTACACCTTC.

This clone was seen just once. The chain has TRBV6-1 and TRBJ1-1; no clear D. The V gene's germline CDR1 is MNHNS and CDR2 SASEGT. This CDR3 has 12 residues. V was clipped by 0 bases and J by 5 bases, with 4 bases between them. The CDR3 DNA follows: TGTGCCAGCAGTGAAGCCAAAACTGAAGCTTTCTTT. Its translation is CASSEAKTEAFF.

The V call is TRBV4-2, the J call TRBJ2-3; 8 bases line up with TRBD1. Trimming removed 4 bases from V and 6 bases from J; junction bases left unmatched: 9. Germline CDR1 reads LGHNA; CDR2 reads YNFKEQ. The CDR3 runs to 15 residues. CDR3 nucleotides: TGTGCCAGCAGCCCCTCCCCGGACAGGGAGGATACGCAGTATTTT. It codes for CASSPSPDREDTQYF.